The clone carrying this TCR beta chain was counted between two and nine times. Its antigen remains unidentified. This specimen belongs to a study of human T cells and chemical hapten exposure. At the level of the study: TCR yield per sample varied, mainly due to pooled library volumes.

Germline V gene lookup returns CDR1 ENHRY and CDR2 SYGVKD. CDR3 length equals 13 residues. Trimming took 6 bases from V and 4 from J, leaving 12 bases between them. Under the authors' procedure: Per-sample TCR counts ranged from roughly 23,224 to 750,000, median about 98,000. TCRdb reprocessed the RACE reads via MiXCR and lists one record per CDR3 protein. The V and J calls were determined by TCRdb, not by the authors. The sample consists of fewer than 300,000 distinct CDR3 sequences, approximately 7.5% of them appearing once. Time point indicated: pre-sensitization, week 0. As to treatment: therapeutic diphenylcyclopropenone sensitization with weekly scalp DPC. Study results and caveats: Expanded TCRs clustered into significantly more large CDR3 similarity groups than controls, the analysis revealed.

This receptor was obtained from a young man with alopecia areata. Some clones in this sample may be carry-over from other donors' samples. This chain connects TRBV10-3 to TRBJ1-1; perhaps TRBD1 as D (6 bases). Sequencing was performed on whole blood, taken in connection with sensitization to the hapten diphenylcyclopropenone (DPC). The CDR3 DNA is TGTGCCATCAGAACTGGACAGAGCACTGAAGCTTTCTTT. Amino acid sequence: CAIRTGQSTEAFF.